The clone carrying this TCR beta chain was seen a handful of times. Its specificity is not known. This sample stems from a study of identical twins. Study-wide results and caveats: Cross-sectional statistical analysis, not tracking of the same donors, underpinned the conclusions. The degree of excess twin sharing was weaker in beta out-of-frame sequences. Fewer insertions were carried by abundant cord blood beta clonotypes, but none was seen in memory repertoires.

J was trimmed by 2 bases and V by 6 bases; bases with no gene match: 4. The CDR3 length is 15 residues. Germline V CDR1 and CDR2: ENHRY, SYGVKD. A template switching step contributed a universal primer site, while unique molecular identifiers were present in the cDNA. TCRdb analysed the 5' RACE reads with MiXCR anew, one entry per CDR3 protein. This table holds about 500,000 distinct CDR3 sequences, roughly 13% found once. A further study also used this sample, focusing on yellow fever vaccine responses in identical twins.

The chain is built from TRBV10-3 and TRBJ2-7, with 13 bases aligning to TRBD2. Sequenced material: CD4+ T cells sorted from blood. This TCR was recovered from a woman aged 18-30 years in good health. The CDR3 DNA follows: TGTGCCATCAGAGCCGGGACTAGCGGGACCTACGAGCAGTACTTC. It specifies CAIRAGTSGTYEQYF.